This T cell receptor (beta chain) was recorded in a study of shared clonotypes between healthy human individuals. This CDR3 has 13 amino acids. The V end was cut by 2 bases, the J end by 6 bases, with 10 bases between. Germline lookup yields CDR1 MNHEY and CDR2 SVGAGI. Clones were sequenced by immunoSEQ multiplex PCR, and TCRdb holds only the in-frame ones, with some missing. Altogether about 1 million clones are present, around 75% being singletons, with the ten largest covering around 1.5%. The chain joins TRBV6-5 to TRBJ1-1, with TRBD1 as a possible D gene (6 bases). The sequencing input was memory CD4+ T cells sorted from blood. Documented subset: CD45RA-negative fraction. The clonotype originates from a man between 18 and 35 years old in good health. The chain's CDR3 is CASSYPGVPEAFF. As DNA, the CDR3 is TGTGCCAGCAGTTACCCAGGGGTACCTGAAGCTTTCTTT.